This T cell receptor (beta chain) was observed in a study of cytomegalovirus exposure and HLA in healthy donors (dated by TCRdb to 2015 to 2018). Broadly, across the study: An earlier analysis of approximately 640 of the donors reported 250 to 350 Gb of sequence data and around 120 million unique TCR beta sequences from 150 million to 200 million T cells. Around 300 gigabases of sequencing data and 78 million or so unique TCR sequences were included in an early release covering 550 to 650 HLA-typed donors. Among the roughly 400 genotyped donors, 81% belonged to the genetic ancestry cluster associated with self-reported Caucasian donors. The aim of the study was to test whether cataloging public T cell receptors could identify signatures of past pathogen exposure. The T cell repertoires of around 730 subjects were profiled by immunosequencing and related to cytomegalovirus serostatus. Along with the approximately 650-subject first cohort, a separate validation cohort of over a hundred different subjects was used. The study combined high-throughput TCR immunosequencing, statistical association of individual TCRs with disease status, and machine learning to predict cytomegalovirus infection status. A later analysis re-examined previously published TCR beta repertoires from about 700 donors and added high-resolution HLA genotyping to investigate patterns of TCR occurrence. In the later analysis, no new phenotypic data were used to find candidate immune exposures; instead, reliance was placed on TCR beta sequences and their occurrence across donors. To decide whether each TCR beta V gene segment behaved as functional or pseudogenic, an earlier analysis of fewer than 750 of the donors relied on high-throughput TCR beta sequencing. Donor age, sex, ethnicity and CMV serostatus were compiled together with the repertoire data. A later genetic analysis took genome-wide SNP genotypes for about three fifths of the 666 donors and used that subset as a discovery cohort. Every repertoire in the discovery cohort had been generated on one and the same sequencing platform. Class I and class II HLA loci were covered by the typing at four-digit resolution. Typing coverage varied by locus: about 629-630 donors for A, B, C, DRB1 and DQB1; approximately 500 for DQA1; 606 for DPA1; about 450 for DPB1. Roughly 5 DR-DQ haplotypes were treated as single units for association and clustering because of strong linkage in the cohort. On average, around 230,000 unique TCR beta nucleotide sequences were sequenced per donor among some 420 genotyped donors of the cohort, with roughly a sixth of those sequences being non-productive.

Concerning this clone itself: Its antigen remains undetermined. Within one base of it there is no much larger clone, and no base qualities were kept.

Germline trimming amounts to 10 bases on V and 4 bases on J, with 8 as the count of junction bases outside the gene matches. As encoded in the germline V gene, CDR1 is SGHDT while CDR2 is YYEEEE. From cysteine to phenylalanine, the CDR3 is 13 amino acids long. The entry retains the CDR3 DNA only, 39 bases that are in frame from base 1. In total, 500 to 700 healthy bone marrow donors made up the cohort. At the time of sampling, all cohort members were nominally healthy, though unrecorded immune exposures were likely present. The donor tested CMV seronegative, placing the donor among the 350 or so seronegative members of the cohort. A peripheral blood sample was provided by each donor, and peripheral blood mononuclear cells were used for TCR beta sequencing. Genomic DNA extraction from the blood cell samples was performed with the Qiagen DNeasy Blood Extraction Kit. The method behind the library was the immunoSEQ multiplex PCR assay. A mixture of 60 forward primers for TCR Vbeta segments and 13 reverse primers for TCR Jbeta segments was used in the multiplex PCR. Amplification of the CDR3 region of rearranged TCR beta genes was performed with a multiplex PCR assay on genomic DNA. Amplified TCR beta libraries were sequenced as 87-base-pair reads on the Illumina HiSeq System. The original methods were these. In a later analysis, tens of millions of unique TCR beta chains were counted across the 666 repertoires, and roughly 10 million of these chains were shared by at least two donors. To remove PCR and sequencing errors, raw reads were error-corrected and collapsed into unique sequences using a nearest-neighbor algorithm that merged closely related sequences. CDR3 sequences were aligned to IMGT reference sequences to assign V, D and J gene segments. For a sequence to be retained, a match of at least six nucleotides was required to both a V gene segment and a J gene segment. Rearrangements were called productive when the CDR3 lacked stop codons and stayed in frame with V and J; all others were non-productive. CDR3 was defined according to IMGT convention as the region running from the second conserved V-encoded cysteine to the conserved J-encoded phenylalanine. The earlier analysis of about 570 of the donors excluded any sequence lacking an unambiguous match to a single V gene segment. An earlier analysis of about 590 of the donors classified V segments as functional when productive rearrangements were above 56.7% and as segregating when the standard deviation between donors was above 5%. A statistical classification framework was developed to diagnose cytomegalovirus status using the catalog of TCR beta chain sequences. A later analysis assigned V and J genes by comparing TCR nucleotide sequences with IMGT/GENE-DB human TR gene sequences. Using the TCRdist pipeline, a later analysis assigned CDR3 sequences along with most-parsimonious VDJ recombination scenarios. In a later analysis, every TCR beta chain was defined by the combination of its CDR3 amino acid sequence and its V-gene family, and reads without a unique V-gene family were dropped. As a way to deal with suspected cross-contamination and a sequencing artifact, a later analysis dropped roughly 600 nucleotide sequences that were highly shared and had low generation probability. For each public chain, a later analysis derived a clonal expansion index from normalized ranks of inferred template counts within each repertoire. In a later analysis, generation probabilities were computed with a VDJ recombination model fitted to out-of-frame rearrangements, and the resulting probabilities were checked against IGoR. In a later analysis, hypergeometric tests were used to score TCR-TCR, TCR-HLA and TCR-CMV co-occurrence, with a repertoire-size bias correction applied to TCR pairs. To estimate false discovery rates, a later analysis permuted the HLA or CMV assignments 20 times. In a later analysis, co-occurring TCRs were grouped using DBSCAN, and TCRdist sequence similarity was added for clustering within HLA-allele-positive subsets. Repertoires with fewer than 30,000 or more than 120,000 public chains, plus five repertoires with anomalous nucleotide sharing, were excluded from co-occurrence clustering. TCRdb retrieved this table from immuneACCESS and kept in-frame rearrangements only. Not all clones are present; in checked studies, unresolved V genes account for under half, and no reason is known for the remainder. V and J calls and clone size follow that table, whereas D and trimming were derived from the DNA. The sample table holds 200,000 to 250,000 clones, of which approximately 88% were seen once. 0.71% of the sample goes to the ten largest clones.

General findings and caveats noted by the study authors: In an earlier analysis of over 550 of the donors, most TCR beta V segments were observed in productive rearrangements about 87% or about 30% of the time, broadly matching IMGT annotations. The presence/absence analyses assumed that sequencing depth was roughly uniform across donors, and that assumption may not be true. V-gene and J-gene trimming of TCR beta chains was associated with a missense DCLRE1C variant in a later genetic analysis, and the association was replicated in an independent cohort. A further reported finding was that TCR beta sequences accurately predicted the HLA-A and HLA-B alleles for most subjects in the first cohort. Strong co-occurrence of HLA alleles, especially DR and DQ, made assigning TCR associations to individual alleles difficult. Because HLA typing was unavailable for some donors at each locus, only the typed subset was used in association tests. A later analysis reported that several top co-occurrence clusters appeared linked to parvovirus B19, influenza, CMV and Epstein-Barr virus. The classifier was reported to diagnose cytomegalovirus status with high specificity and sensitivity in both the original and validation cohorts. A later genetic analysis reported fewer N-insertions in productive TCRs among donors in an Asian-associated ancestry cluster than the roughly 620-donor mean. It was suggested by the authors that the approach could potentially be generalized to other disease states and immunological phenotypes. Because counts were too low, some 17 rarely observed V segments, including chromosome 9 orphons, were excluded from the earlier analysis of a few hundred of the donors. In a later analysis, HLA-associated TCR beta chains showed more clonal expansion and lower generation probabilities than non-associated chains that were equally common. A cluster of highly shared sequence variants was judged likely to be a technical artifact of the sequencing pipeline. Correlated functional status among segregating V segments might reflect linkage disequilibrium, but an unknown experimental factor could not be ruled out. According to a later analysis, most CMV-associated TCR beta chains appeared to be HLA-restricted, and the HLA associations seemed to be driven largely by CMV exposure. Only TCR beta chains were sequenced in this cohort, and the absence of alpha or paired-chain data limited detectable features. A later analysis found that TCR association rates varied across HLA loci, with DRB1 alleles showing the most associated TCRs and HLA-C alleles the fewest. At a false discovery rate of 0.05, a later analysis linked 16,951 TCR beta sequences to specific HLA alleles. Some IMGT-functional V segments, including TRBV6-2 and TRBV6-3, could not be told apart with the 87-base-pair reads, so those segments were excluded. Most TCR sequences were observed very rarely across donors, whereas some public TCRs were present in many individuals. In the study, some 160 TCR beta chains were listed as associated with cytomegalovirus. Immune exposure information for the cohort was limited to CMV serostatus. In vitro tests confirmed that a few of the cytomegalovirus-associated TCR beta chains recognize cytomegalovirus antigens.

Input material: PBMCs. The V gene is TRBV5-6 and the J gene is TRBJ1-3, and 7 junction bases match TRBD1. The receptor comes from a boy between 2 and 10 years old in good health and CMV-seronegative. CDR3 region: CAGSEGAGNTIYF. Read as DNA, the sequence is TGTGCCGGCTCCGAGGGGGCAGGAAACACCATATATTTT.